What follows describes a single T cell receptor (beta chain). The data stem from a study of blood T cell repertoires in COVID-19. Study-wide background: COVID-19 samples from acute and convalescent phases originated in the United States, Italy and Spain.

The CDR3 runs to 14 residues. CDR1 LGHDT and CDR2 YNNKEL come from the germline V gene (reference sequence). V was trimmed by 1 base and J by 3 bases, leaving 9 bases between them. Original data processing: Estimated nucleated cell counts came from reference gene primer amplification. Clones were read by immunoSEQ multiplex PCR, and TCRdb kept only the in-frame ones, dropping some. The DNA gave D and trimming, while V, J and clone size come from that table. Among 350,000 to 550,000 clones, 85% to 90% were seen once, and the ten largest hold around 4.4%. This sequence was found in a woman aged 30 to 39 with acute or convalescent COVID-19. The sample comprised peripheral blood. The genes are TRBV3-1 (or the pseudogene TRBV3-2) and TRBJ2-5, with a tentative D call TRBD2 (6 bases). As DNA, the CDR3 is TGTGCCAGCAGCCAAGGTGCGGGGAAAGAGACCCAGTACTTC. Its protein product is CASSQGAGKETQYF.